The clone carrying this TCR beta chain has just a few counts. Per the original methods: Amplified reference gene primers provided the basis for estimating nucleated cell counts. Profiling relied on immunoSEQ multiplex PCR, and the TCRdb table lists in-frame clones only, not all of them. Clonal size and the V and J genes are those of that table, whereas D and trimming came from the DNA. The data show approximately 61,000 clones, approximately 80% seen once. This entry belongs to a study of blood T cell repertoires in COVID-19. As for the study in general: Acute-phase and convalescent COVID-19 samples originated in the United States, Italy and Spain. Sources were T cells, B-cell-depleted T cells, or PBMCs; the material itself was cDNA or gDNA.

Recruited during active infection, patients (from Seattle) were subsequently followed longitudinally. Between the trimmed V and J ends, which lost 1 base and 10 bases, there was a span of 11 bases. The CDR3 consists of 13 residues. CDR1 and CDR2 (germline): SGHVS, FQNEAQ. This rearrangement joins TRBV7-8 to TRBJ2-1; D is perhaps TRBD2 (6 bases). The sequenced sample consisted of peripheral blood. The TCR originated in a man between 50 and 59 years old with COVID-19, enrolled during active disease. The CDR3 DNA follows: TGTGCCAGCAGCTTAGTGGGAGGCGGGGAGCAGTTCTTC. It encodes CASSLVGGGEQFF.